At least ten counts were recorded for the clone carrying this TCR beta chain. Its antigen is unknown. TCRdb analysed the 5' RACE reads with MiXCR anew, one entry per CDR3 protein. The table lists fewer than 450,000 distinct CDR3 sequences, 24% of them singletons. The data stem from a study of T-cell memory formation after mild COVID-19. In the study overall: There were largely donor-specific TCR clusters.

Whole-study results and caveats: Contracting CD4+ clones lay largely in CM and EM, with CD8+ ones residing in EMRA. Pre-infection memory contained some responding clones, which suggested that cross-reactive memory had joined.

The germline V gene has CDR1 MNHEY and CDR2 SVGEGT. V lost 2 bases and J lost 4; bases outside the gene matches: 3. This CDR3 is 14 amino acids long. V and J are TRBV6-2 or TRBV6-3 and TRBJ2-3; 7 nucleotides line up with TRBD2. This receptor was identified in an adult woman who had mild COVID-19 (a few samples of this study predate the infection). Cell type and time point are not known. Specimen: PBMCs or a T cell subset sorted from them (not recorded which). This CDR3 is CASSYAGAADTQYF. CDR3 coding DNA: TGTGCCAGCAGTTACGCGGGAGCGGCAGATACGCAGTATTTT.